This T cell receptor beta chain was recovered during a study of shared clonotypes between healthy human individuals. In the case of this clone: Its specificity is unknown.

This CDR3 contains 14 residues. Germline V gene data show CDR1 as SEHNR and CDR2 as FQNEAQ (reference sequence). With V trimmed by 3 bases and J by 0 bases, 2 bases remained unmatched. Findings and caveats of the study: Researchers sampled blood only, noting tissue repertoires likely differ.

Positive CCR7 selection of CD45RO-negative cells yielded the naive CD8 cells, and terminally differentiated effector memory CD45RA+ cells were excluded. Healthy and HIV-negative, the adult donors had no recent acute infections or vaccinations. Data came from immunoSEQ multiplex PCR; TCRdb stores just in-frame clones and leaves some out. This sample has about 580,000 clones; roughly 98% occur once, and the top ten carry approximately 0.3%. This sequence was found in a man aged 25 to 45 in good health. This chain joins TRBV7-9 and TRBJ2-7, with TRBD1 identical over 7 bases. Sequences were obtained from naive CD8+ T cells sorted from blood. CDR3 nucleotides: TGTGCCAGCAGCTTTACAGGGGCCTCCTACGAGCAGTACTTC. This encodes CASSFTGASYEQYF.